Shown below are 11 T cell receptor beta chains from a single sample sequenced in a study of cytomegalovirus exposure and HLA in healthy donors. The PCR employed 60 Vbeta primers together with 13 Jbeta primers. Clones were read by immunoSEQ multiplex PCR, and TCRdb kept only the in-frame ones, dropping some. The sample contains 150,000 to 200,000 clones, about two thirds of which appear only once. Sequencing input: PBMCs. These receptors originate from a woman under 30 in good health and CMV-seropositive.

The V call is TRBV27, the J call TRBJ2-7; 8 bases are a match to TRBD1. CDR1 is MNHEY and CDR2 is SMNVEV in the germline V gene (reference sequence). The CDR3 is made up of 14 amino acids. The V segment lost 5 bases and the J segment 2 bases; nucleotides outside the gene matches: 5. The CDR3 spells CASSHGQGPYEQYF. Here the CDR3 DNA reads TGTGCCAGCAGTCACGGACAGGGACCCTACGAGCAGTACTTC.

The rearrangement uses TRBV27 and TRBJ2-2; 10 nucleotides align to TRBD1. The junction had 0 bases not matched to a gene; V was cut back by 8 bases and J by 6 bases. The CDR3 runs 12 residues. Germline CDR1 reads MNHEY; CDR2 reads SMNVEV (reference sequence). The chain's CDR3 is CASGTGAGELFF. In nucleotides, the CDR3 is TGTGCCAGCGGGACAGGGGCCGGGGAGCTGTTTTTT.

This sequence joins TRBV10-3 and TRBJ2-7; a possible D gene is TRBD2 (5 bases). The CDR3 has 12 residues. The ends were cut back, 6 bases at V and 2 bases at J, with 8 bases in the middle. Germline lookup yields CDR1 ENHRY and CDR2 SYGVKD. The CDR3 sequence: CAIRDGTYEQYF. As DNA, the CDR3 is TGTGCCATCAGGGACGGGACCTACGAGCAGTACTTC.

V usage is TRBV5-1 and J usage is TRBJ2-3; 12 nucleotides line up with TRBD2. Unmatched junction bases numbered 6, after V lost 0 bases and J lost 7 bases. The germline CDR1 and CDR2 sequences are SGHRS and YFSETQ. This CDR3 spans 16 amino acids. In DNA, the CDR3 is TGCGCCAGCAGCTTGGGGCTAGCGGGAGGGCCGAATACGCAGTATTTT. As protein: CASSLGLAGGPNTQYF.

This clone was picked up a small number of times. V and J are TRBV10-3 and TRBJ2-1; a possible D gene is TRBD1 (7 bases). Trimming pared 8 bases from V and 5 bases from J, leaving 19 bases between. CDR1 is ENHRY, CDR2 SYGVKD, per germline. There are 15 residues in the CDR3. This chain's CDR3 is CAIGPRTGGDNEQFF. DNA for the CDR3: TGTGCCATCGGCCCCCGGACAGGAGGGGACAATGAGCAGTTCTTC.

The chain recombines TRBV5-6 with TRBJ1-4; 9 positions match TRBD1. Germline V lookup: CDR1 SGHDT, CDR2 YYEEEE. The CDR3 extends over 15 amino acids. Trimming removed 4 bases from V and 6 bases from J; junction bases left unmatched: 7. CDR3 region: CASSRGQGTDEKLFF. In DNA, the CDR3 is TGTGCCAGCAGCAGAGGACAGGGGACTGATGAAAAACTGTTTTTT. Full variable domain (missing parts from reference TRBV5-6 and TRBJ1-4): DAGVTQSPTHLIKTRGQQVTLRCSPKSGHDTVSWYQQALGQGPQFIFQYYEEEERQRGNFPDRFSGHQFPNYSSELNVNALLLGDSALYLCASSRGQGTDEKLFFGSGTQLSVL.

Worth noting for this clone: Other DNA variants within this sample encode the same CDR3. The chain is built from TRBV7-2 and TRBJ1-5; TRBD1 agrees at 8 bases. After removal of 2 bases from V and 6 bases from J, the junction contained 6 bases not matched to a gene. The germline V gene has CDR1 SGHTA and CDR2 FQGNSA. CDR3 length equals 15 residues. The CDR3 DNA reads TGTGCCAGCAGCTTAAGGCAGGGGGCCGGTCAGCCCCAGCATTTT. Protein product: CASSLRQGAGQPQHF.

This clone was detected only a few times. The chain joins TRBV6-5 to TRBJ2-7; 7 bases map to TRBD1. This CDR3 has 15 amino acids. V lost 0 bases and J lost 0; bases outside the gene matches: 2. Germline values: CDR1 MNHEY, CDR2 SVGAGI. The CDR3 bases are TGTGCCAGCAGTTACTCCGGGGACAGCTCCTACGAGCAGTACTTC. It codes for CASSYSGDSSYEQYF.

The genes are TRBV4-3 and TRBJ1-2; D is unclear. The CDR3 spans 14 residues. The V end lost 0 bases, the J end lost 7 bases, and 12 bases lay between the germline ends. Germline-derived CDR1 and CDR2 are LGHNA and YSLEER. The CDR3 reads CASSQDLGYFGYTF. The CDR3 DNA sequence: TGCGCCAGCAGCCAAGATTTGGGCTATTTTGGCTACACCTTC.

The rearrangement links TRBV2 to TRBJ1-1, with D tentatively TRBD1 (6 bases). This CDR3 contains 12 residues. Looked up from germline, CDR1 is SNHLY and CDR2 is FYNNEI. The germline V and J ends were trimmed by 7 bases and 7 bases, with 13 bases remaining between them. The CDR3 sequence is CASTGVESEAFF. The CDR3, as DNA: TGTGCCAGCACAGGGGTGGAGAGTGAAGCTTTCTTT. Drawing the rest from reference TRBV2 and TRBJ1-1, the complete variable domain is EPEVTQTPSHQVTQMGQEVILRCVPISNHLYFYWYRQILGQKVEFLVSFYNNEISEKSEIFDDQFSVERPDGSNFTLKIRSTKLEDSAMYFCASTGVESEAFFGQGTRLTVV.

The chain carries TRBV5-8 and TRBJ1-1; maybe TRBD1 (6 bases). Deletions cut 4 bases from V and 8 bases from J, with 12 bases between. The CDR3 has 12 amino acids. Germline assignment: CDR1 SGHTS and CDR2 YDEGEE. The DNA of the CDR3 is TGTGCCAGCAGCCTTTTTACAGGGGAAGCTTTCTTT. This sequence encodes CASSLFTGEAFF.